Below, 10 T cell receptor beta chains from the same sample are listed, as sequenced in a study of blood T cells in healthy people across ages. A second PCR, run for about 6 to 11 cycles, used a sample-barcoded 5' primer plus a J-beta primer mix. TCRdb redid the calling of the 5' RACE reads with MiXCR, one entry per CDR3 protein. The table records 1.5 million to 2 million distinct CDR3 sequences, about two fifths of them present only once. Source material: blood. These receptors were obtained from a human donor in good health.

The rearrangement uses TRBV6-9 and TRBJ2-4; D might be TRBD2 (5 bases). The CDR3 totals 16 residues. CDR1 and CDR2 from the germline V gene are MNHGY and SVAAGI. V was shortened by 5 bases and J by 0 bases, with 14 bases between the two germline ends. The CDR3 sequence: CASSNWRRLAKNIQYF. The CDR3 DNA follows: TGTGCCAGCAGTAACTGGAGGAGGTTAGCCAAAAACATTCAGTACTTC.

V is TRBV12-3 or TRBV12-4 and J is TRBJ1-2, with a tentative D call TRBD1 (5 bases). Trimming removed 5 bases at V and 4 bases at J, with 11 bases between. The CDR3 runs to 13 residues. The CDR3 is CASSPQEIYGYTF. The DNA of the CDR3 is TGTGCCAGCAGTCCACAGGAAATCTATGGCTACACCTTC.

This rearrangement joins TRBV15 to TRBJ2-7; the match to TRBD1 covers 7 bases. CDR1 and CDR2 (germline): LNHNV, YYDKDF (reference sequence). This CDR3 comprises 12 residues. The V segment lost 9 bases and the J segment 4 bases; nucleotides outside the gene matches: 6. CDR3 sequence reads: CATSTGRYEQYF. CDR3 nucleotide sequence: TGTGCCACGTCGACAGGGAGATACGAGCAGTACTTC.

This clonotype was seen only a few times. The rearrangement links TRBV9 to TRBJ2-1; 8 nucleotides line up with TRBD2. V shed 0 bases, J shed 1 base, and the junction held 3 bases outside the gene matches. Germline V gene sequence: CDR1 SGDLS, CDR2 YYNGEE. There are 16 residues in the CDR3. CDR3 nucleotide sequence: TGTGCCAGCAGCGTAGCGGGGGGGCCTTCCTACAATGAGCAGTTCTTC. Translated, it gives CASSVAGGPSYNEQFF.

This clonotype has a count of ten or more. V gene TRBV7-9 combines with J gene TRBJ2-7, with 8 bases lining up with TRBD2. After removal of 1 base from V and 2 bases from J, the junction contained 4 bases not matched to a gene. Germline-derived CDR1 and CDR2 are SEHNR and FQNEAQ (reference sequence). The CDR3 has 15 amino acids. The CDR3 here is CASSLGRGVPYEQYF. DNA for the CDR3: TGTGCCAGCAGCTTAGGGCGGGGGGTTCCCTACGAGCAGTACTTC.

This clonotype was detected only a few times. CDR3 amino acids: CASSHRDRGPSGANVLTF. Here the CDR3 DNA reads TGTGCCAGCAGCCACCGGGACAGAGGGCCCTCTGGGGCCAACGTCCTGACTTTC. The chain is built from TRBV7-9 and TRBJ2-6, with 7 nucleotides matching TRBD1. Germline CDR1 is SEHNR and CDR2 is FQNEAQ (reference sequence). The CDR3 runs to 18 residues. After removal of 5 bases from V and 0 bases from J, the junction contained 10 bases not matched to a gene.

The CDR3 loop reads CASSSVLTGADGDTQYF. CDR3 DNA sequence: TGTGCCAGCAGCTCAGTTTTAACAGGGGCGGATGGGGATACGCAGTATTTT. The chain couples TRBV5-5 to TRBJ2-3; the match to TRBD1 covers 7 bases. The ends lost 3 bases at V and 6 bases at J; junction bases unmatched: 16. CDR3 size: 17 residues. CDR1 SGHKS and CDR2 YYEKEE come from the germline V gene (reference sequence).

The V gene is TRBV4-1, the J gene TRBJ2-1; D ambiguous. Germline CDR1 MGHRA, CDR2 YSYEKL. CDR3 length: 14 amino acids. The V gene lost 0 bases and the J gene lost 4 bases, with 7 bases spanning the gap. The CDR3 DNA sequence: TGCGCCAGCAGCCAAGATCAAGGGTACAATGAGCAGTTCTTC. Amino acid sequence: CASSQDQGYNEQFF.

This clonotype has a handful of counts. The chain joins TRBV14 to TRBJ2-7; maybe TRBD1 (6 bases). Trimming left V 4 bases short and J 7 bases short, with 17 bases between. The V gene's germline CDR1 is SGHDN and CDR2 FVKESK. The CDR3 runs to 14 residues. The CDR3 DNA sequence: TGTGCCAGCAGCCGGGGCATGGGACAAACAGAGCAGTACTTC. This translates into CASSRGMGQTEQYF. The full variable domain, rest sourced from reference TRBV14 and TRBJ2-7, is EAGVTQFPSHSVIEKGQTVTLRCDPISGHDNLYWYRRVMGKEIKFLLHFVKESKQDESGMPNNRFLAERTGGTYSTLKVQPAELEDSGVYFCASSRGMGQTEQYFGPGTRLTVT.

This clonotype was found a few times. CDR3 bases: TGTGCCAGCAGCCCACTATATAGTGAGCAGTTCTTC. It specifies CASSPLYSEQFF. This sequence joins TRBV7-9 and TRBJ2-1; D remains unclear. There are 12 residues in the CDR3. CDR1 and CDR2 from the germline V gene are SEHNR and FQNEAQ (reference sequence). Trimming pared 5 bases from V and 9 bases from J, leaving 11 bases between.